This TCR beta chain was sequenced in a study of cytomegalovirus exposure and HLA in healthy donors. About the research overall: Researchers previously reported finding 90 million to 130 million unique TCR beta sequences from around 200 million T cells.

Germline loops: CDR1 SGHRS, CDR2 YFSETQ. The CDR3 runs 18 residues. V was trimmed by 0 bases and J by 1 base, leaving 19 bases between them. This PCR relied on a set of 60 Vbeta primers and 13 Jbeta primers. The repertoire was sequenced with immunoSEQ multiplex PCR; TCRdb's copy has only in-frame clones and lacks some. Of roughly 100,000 clones detected, 70% to 80% appear once; the ten largest clones hold around 2.1%. On this clone itself: Its cognate antigen is unknown.

Regarding the study as a whole: Confirmation was obtained in vitro that a few CMV-associated chains are specific for CMV antigens.

Sequenced material: PBMCs. The chain joins TRBV5-1 to TRBJ1-1, with D possibly TRBD1 on 6 matching bases. The receptor's source is a man aged 25-45 years in good health and CMV-seronegative. The CDR3 spells CASSLVYRTDLWNTEAFF. The CDR3 bases are TGCGCCAGCAGCTTGGTTTACCGGACAGACCTTTGGAACACTGAAGCTTTCTTT.